Listed below are T cell receptor beta chains from one sample, sequenced in a study of blood T cell repertoires in COVID-19. Sequencing used immunoSEQ multiplex PCR; TCRdb keeps in-frame clones, though not all of them. The table has some 180,000 clones, about 88% seen once; the top ten hold under 3%. Specimen: peripheral blood. These receptors were collected from a woman aged 80 or older with COVID-19, enrolled during active disease. Each CDR3 is given with its conserved first and last residue. Each record gives: clone size, J gene, D gene, V gene, CDR3 protein, CDR3 DNA. The D gene is left open where the match is weak. Some rows mark clone size as missing; the rest say once, few, many or name a class of expanded clone.

few	TRBJ2-1	NA	TRBV7-8	CASSSYGTGLGTYNEQFF	TGTGCCAGCAGCTCCTACGGGACTGGTTTAGGTACCTACAATGAGCAGTTCTTC
NA	TRBJ2-1	TRBD2	TRBV5-4	CASSLLGEGEQFF	TGTGCCAGCAGCTTGCTGGGGGAGGGTGAGCAGTTCTTC
NA	TRBJ2-3	NA	TRBV7-2	CASSLGGTGAADTQYF	TGTGCCAGCAGCTTAGGGGGTACGGGAGCGGCAGATACGCAGTATTTT
NA	TRBJ2-2	NA	TRBV7-2	CASSWDWSTGELFF	TGTGCCAGCAGCTGGGACTGGAGCACCGGGGAGCTGTTTTTT
NA	TRBJ2-2	TRBD2	TRBV7-2	CASSGGGLAGVSTGELFF	TGTGCCAGCAGCGGGGGGGGACTAGCGGGAGTTAGCACCGGGGAGCTGTTTTTT
NA	TRBJ2-7	NA	TRBV27	CASGLSRSYGQYF	TGTGCCAGCGGACTTTCTAGGTCCTACGGGCAGTACTTC
NA	TRBJ1-2	NA	TRBV9	CASSFEANALSGYTF	TGTGCCAGCAGCTTTGAGGCAAATGCCCTGAGTGGCTACACCTTC
NA	TRBJ2-3	NA	TRBV29-1	CSVEVAVTDTQYF	TGCAGCGTTGAAGTAGCAGTGACAGATACGCAGTATTTT
NA	TRBJ1-6	TRBD1	TRBV28	CASSGTGVHNSPLHF	TGTGCCAGCAGTGGGACAGGGGTCCATAATTCACCCCTCCACTTT
NA	TRBJ2-2	NA	TRBV28	CASRQVAGELFF	TGTGCCAGCCGCCAGGTGGCCGGGGAGCTGTTTTTT
NA	TRBJ1-2	NA	TRBV28	CASSLSFEANYGYTF	TGTGCCAGCAGTTTATCGTTCGAGGCTAACTATGGCTACACCTTC
once	TRBJ2-3	TRBD2	TRBV9	CASSISGRSLDTQYF	TGTGCCAGCAGTATTAGCGGGAGGTCCCTAGATACGCAGTATTTT
few	TRBJ1-2	NA	TRBV27	CASSLSARGGYGYTF	TGTGCCAGCAGTTTATCGGCCCGGGGAGGCTATGGCTACACCTTC
NA	TRBJ2-1	NA	TRBV7-9	CASSGARNEQFF	TGTGCCAGCAGCGGAGCTCGGAATGAGCAGTTCTTC
once	TRBJ2-1	TRBD2	TRBV6-4	CASSDSGTSKTYEQFF	TGTGCCAGCAGTGACTCCGGGACTAGCAAAACGTATGAGCAGTTCTTC
NA	TRBJ2-2	TRBD2	TRBV27	CASSPLPGTSGRSTGELFF	TGTGCCAGCAGTCCGCTCCCGGGGACTAGCGGGAGGAGCACCGGGGAGCTGTTTTTT
NA	TRBJ1-2	TRBD1	TRBV19	CASSSYWTGDYGYTF	TGTGCCAGTAGTAGTTATTGGACAGGGGACTATGGCTACACCTTC
NA	TRBJ1-2	NA	TRBV3-1/TRBV3-2	CASSPVQHRDGYTF	TGTGCCAGCAGCCCCGTTCAGCACCGGGATGGCTACACCTTC
NA	TRBJ2-7	TRBD2	TRBV6-2/TRBV6-3	CASSYDGSGRTLGREQYF	TGTGCCAGCAGTTACGATGGTAGCGGGAGAACCCTAGGTCGGGAGCAGTACTTC
NA	TRBJ1-4	NA	TRBV27	CASRARGTNEKLFF	TGTGCCAGCAGAGCTCGAGGAACTAATGAAAAACTGTTTTTT
NA	TRBJ1-2	TRBD1	TRBV9	CASSFGTGVNYGYTF	TGTGCCAGCAGCTTCGGGACAGGGGTTAACTATGGCTACACCTTC
NA	TRBJ1-4	NA	TRBV7-8	CASSRAGGGEKLFF	TGTGCCAGCAGCAGAGCCGGGGGGGGTGAAAAACTGTTTTTT
NA	TRBJ2-5	TRBD2	TRBV10-3	CAISEGGTGGAAQYF	TGTGCCATCAGTGAGGGCGGGACGGGGGGAGCGGCCCAGTACTTC
NA	TRBJ2-5	NA	TRBV21-1	CASSKGDSLQETQYF	TGTGCCAGCAGCAAAGGGGACAGCCTCCAAGAGACCCAGTACTTC
NA	TRBJ2-1	NA	TRBV11-3	CASSLGPRDEQFF	TGTGCCAGCAGCTTAGGTCCGAGGGATGAGCAGTTCTTC
NA	TRBJ2-6	NA	TRBV18	CASSPNRRWGSGANVLTF	TGTGCCAGCTCCCCTAACAGGAGATGGGGCTCTGGGGCCAACGTCCTGACTTTC
NA	TRBJ2-5	NA	TRBV28	CAASTRLSMRETQYF	TGTGCCGCGTCTACGAGGCTTTCTATGAGAGAGACCCAGTACTTC
NA	TRBJ1-3	NA	TRBV18	CASSPREAGAGNTIYF	TGTGCCAGCTCACCCCGCGAGGCAGGGGCTGGAAACACCATATATTTT
NA	TRBJ1-2	TRBD1	TRBV4-1	CASSRDPGQGAYGYTF	TGCGCCAGCAGCCGCGACCCGGGACAGGGGGCCTATGGCTACACCTTC
NA	TRBJ2-7	TRBD2	TRBV6-5	CASGEGYEQYF	TGTGCCAGCGGGGAGGGCTACGAGCAGTACTTC
NA	TRBJ2-7	TRBD2	TRBV5-6	CASSLDPGGEQYF	TGTGCCAGCAGCTTGGACCCGGGAGGCGAGCAGTACTTC
many	TRBJ2-7	TRBD1	TRBV7-2	CASSLAGGQGSYEQYF	TGTGCCAGCAGCTTAGCGGGAGGACAGGGCTCTTACGAGCAGTACTTC
once	TRBJ2-2	NA	TRBV28	CASSLWGSHTGELFF	TGTGCCAGCAGTTTATGGGGCAGTCACACCGGGGAGCTGTTTTTT